This T cell receptor beta chain comes out of a study of blood T cell repertoires in COVID-19. Across the whole study: Nucleic acid was either cDNA or gDNA, and it came from T cells, B-cell-depleted T cells, or PBMCs.

Trimming removed 7 bases from V and 8 bases from J, with 12 bases in between. The CDR3 loop spans 13 amino acids. Germline values: CDR1 WNHNN, CDR2 SYGVQD (reference sequence). Measured with immunoSEQ multiplex PCR; TCRdb has only the in-frame clones, and not every one. This table has a few hundred thousand clones, over 80% appearing once. The clonotype originates from a woman in her 40s with acute or convalescent COVID-19. Sample: peripheral blood. The chain has TRBV10-1 and TRBJ1-6, with unresolved D. This CDR3 reads CASKEAPDSPLHF. CDR3 sequence (DNA): TGCGCCAGCAAAGAGGCCCCAGATTCACCCCTCCACTTT.